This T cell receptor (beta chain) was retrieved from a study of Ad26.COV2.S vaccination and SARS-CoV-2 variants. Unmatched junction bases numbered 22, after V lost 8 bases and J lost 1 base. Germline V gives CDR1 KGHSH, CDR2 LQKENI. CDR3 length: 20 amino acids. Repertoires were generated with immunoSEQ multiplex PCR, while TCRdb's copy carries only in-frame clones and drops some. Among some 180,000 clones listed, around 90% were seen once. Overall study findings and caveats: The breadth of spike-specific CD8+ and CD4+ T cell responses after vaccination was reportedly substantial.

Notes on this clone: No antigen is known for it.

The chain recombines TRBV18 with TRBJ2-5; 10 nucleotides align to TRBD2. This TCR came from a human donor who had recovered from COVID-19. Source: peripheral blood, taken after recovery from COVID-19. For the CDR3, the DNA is TGTGCCAGCGGGCCCCAGCTCACCGCCAGTCTAGCGGGGGCCCAAGAGACCCAGTACTTC. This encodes CASGPQLTASLAGAQETQYF.